These 23 T cell receptor beta chains were all obtained from the same sample, sequenced in a study of T cells in Graves' hyperthyroidism and ophthalmopathy. It was RNA transcripts that yielded the amplified TCR beta CDR3 regions. RT-PCR in the first round (using the HTBI primer set) targeted the TCR CDR3. Each CDR3 protein gets one entry after TCRdb re-called the multiplex PCR reads with MiXCR. The sample has roughly 560,000 distinct CDR3 sequences, under 15% seen once. Sequencing was carried out using blood. Source of these receptors: a woman in her thirties or forties with Graves' ophthalmopathy.

This clonotype was seen at least ten times. J is TRBJ1-5 and V is TRBV5-1; no reliable D call. V dropped 0 bases and J dropped 13 bases, with 17 bases sitting between them. Per germline, CDR1 SGHRS and CDR2 YFSETQ. The CDR3 runs to 14 residues. Here the CDR3 reads CASSLGSAGQRQHF. The CDR3 DNA follows: TGCGCCAGCAGCTTGGGAAGTGCGGGCCAAAGGCAGCATTTT.

This clonotype was detected ten times or more. J is TRBJ2-5 and V is TRBV19; D not resolved. The CDR3 covers 15 residues. Trimming stripped 5 bases from V and 0 bases from J, with 13 bases between. CDR1 and CDR2 (germline): LNHDA, SQIVND (reference sequence). This CDR3 reads CASSGWGLNQETQYF. For the CDR3, the DNA is TGTGCCAGTAGTGGGTGGGGATTAAACCAAGAGACCCAGTACTTC.

In this sample, this clonotype turned up many times. This rearrangement joins TRBV7-2 to TRBJ1-1, with D perhaps TRBD1 (6 bases). CDR3 length: 13 amino acids. The V gene lost 4 bases and the J gene lost 5 bases, with 11 bases spanning the gap. Germline V CDR1 and CDR2: SGHTA, FQGNSA. CDR3 DNA sequence: TGTGCCAGCAGCTCGGGGGCACGGACTGAAGCTTTCTTT. It specifies CASSSGARTEAFF.

This clonotype was counted between two and nine times. V and J are TRBV6-2 or TRBV6-3 and TRBJ2-5, with D tentatively TRBD1 (6 bases). Germline-derived CDR1 and CDR2 are MNHEY and SVGEGT. This CDR3 is built from 13 residues. V lost 7 bases and J 5 bases, leaving 14 bases between the germline ends. The CDR3, as DNA: TGTGCCAGCACCCCCGTAAGGGGGGAGACCCAGTACTTC. It codes for CASTPVRGETQYF.

The sample holds many counts of this clonotype. Written as DNA, the CDR3 is TGTGCCAGCAGTTTTCCCACCGACAGGGTTCGCACCGGGGAGCTGTTTTTT. Its protein product is CASSFPTDRVRTGELFF. V gene TRBV12-3 or TRBV12-4 combines with J gene TRBJ2-2; TRBD1 matches at 7 bases. Trimming at V came to 3 bases and at J to 4 bases, leaving 11 bases not matched to a gene. CDR3 size: 17 residues.

The rearrangement joins TRBV4-2 to TRBJ2-6; no clear D. V lost 0 bases to trimming and J lost 0 bases, with 9 bases between them. The CDR3 totals 17 residues. Looked up from germline, CDR1 is LGHNA and CDR2 is YNFKEQ. This CDR3 is CASSQDKSSSGANVLTF. The CDR3 coding sequence is TGTGCCAGCAGCCAAGATAAAAGTAGCTCTGGGGCCAACGTCCTGACTTTC.

This clonotype showed up many times. This chain links TRBV2 with TRBJ1-4, with 9 nucleotides matching TRBD1. Germline CDR1 is SNHLY and CDR2 is FYNNEI. The CDR3 sequence is 15 residues long. V trimming: 6 bases; J trimming: 8 bases; junction bases outside the gene matches: 10. CDR3 nucleotides: TGTGCCAGCAGACCGAACAGGGGGCAGGAAGAAAAACTGTTTTTT. This translates into CASRPNRGQEEKLFF.

The V gene is TRBV12-3 or TRBV12-4, the J gene TRBJ1-1, with a possible D match to TRBD1 (6 bases). This CDR3 has 15 amino acids. The V end lost 6 bases, the J end lost 5 bases, and 19 bases lay between the germline ends. CDR3 amino acids: CASRRTGWGRTEAFF. The CDR3 coding sequence is TGTGCCAGCAGGCGAACAGGGTGGGGAAGGACTGAAGCTTTCTTT.

The chain joins TRBV12-3 or TRBV12-4 to TRBJ1-1; D perhaps matches TRBD1 (6 bases). V was cut by 6 bases and J by 6 bases, with 14 bases left in between. CDR3 size: 13 residues. The CDR3 DNA follows: TGTGCCAGCAGACCCTTACAGGGCTCTGAAGCTTTCTTT. Protein product: CASRPLQGSEAFF.

At least ten counts were recorded for this clonotype. This chain connects TRBV12-3 or TRBV12-4 to TRBJ2-7; TRBD1 or TRBD2 may be the D gene (5 bases each). V was shortened by 5 bases and J by 6 bases, with 11 bases between the two germline ends. CDR3 length: 12 amino acids. CDR3 loop: CASSIFGTEQYF. DNA of the CDR3: TGTGCCAGCAGTATATTCGGGACCGAGCAGTACTTC.

This clonotype is a singleton in its sample. The chain carries TRBV7-8 and TRBJ2-5; 8 nucleotides match TRBD1. The germline gives CDR1 SGHVS, CDR2 FQNEAQ. The CDR3 runs 13 residues. Losses at the gene ends were 7 bases for V and 6 bases for J; bases not matched to a gene: 7. The CDR3: CASTGGARQTQYF. CDR3 coding DNA: TGTGCCAGCACAGGGGGCGCTCGACAGACCCAGTACTTC.

The table lists this clonotype with many counts. The chain joins TRBV28 to TRBJ2-7, with a tentative D call TRBD1 (5 bases). Germline V gene lookup returns CDR1 MDHEN and CDR2 SYDVKM. Trimming shortened V by 8 bases and J by 2 bases, and 22 bases separated the two germline ends. This CDR3 is built from 16 residues. CDR3 sequence reads: CASRPSGRVGTYEQYF. CDR3 in DNA: TGTGCCAGCCGCCCCTCCGGCAGGGTGGGTACCTACGAGCAGTACTTC.

This clonotype was recorded many times. The CDR3: CASRGLSSYEQYF. CDR3 in DNA: TGTGCCAGCAGAGGGCTTAGCTCCTACGAGCAGTACTTC. The chain links TRBV2 to TRBJ2-7, with D uncertain. V was pared by 6 bases and J by 0 bases, with 9 bases between. Germline CDR1 and CDR2: SNHLY and FYNNEI. The CDR3 loop spans 13 amino acids.

On this clonotype: As the CDR3 is not closed by the conserved phenylalanine or tryptophan, this likely results from a read error. The chain has TRBV4-1 and TRBJ2-5; D is possibly TRBD2 (5 bases). The CDR3 runs to 16 residues. Trimming removed 0 bases at V and 1 base at J, with 12 bases between. Germline CDR1 MGHRA, CDR2 YSYEKL. The CDR3, as DNA: TGCGCCAGCAGCCAAGATTTTCCTAGCAGCCAAGAGACCCAGTACCTC. Protein product: CASSQDFPSSQETQYL.

This clonotype was observed at least ten times. This chain uses TRBV2 with TRBJ1-1; TRBD1 aligns across 9 bases. V lost 5 bases to trimming and J lost 5 bases; unmatched junction nucleotides: 9. Germline V gene data show CDR1 as SNHLY and CDR2 as FYNNEI. CDR3 length: 15 residues. CDR3 region: CASSPYRGQGTEAFF. For the CDR3, the DNA is TGTGCCAGCAGTCCCTACAGGGGGCAGGGGACTGAAGCTTTCTTT.

The rearrangement links TRBV20-1 to TRBJ1-2, with 8 bases matching TRBD1. Germline V gives CDR1 DFQATT, CDR2 SNEGSKA (reference sequence). J was trimmed by 5 bases and V by 2 bases; bases with no gene match: 10. The CDR3 sequence is 15 residues long. The CDR3 loop reads CSARSSGGDDYGYTF. The DNA of the CDR3 is TGCAGTGCTAGAAGCTCAGGGGGCGATGATTATGGCTACACCTTC.

This clonotype was detected many times. The CDR3 region has the DNA TGCGCCAGCAGCTTGGAAGGCTGGAACACTGAAGCTTTCTTT. It specifies CASSLEGWNTEAFF. The chain links TRBV5-1 to TRBJ1-1; unclear D gene. This CDR3 has 14 amino acids. V lost 0 bases and J 1 base, leaving 7 bases between the germline ends. Germline loops: CDR1 SGHRS, CDR2 YFSETQ.

This clonotype appeared many times. The chain employs TRBV6-5 and TRBJ2-5; 7 positions match TRBD2. The CDR3 sequence is 15 residues long. V was clipped by 7 bases and J by 4 bases; unmatched bases: 12. CDR1 and CDR2 from the germline V gene are MNHEY and SVGAGI. This chain's CDR3 is CASNWGGVRRETQYF. The CDR3 coding sequence is TGTGCCAGCAATTGGGGGGGTGTAAGACGAGAGACCCAGTACTTC.

This clonotype was seen repeatedly, ten times or more. The J gene is TRBJ2-7, the V gene TRBV28; TRBD1 matches at 7 bases. This CDR3 is built from 14 residues. Germline trimming cut 8 bases from V and 3 bases from J; bases unmatched to any gene: 10. Germline CDR1 MDHEN, CDR2 SYDVKM. CDR3 nucleotide sequence: TGTGCCAGCTGTCTCACGGGACAGAACTACGAGCAGTACTTC. Its translation is CASCLTGQNYEQYF.

With regard to this clonotype: At one boundary the junction diverges from the germline segment, which might be a read error. The V and J genes are TRBV5-4 and TRBJ1-3; D remains unclear. Germline V CDR1 and CDR2: SGHNT, YYREEE (reference sequence). The CDR3 has 14 amino acids. The CDR3 nucleotides read TGTGCCAGCAACTTGTCAGGATCGGGAAACACCATATATTTT. Translated: CASNLSGSGNTIYF. The full variable domain, in which reference TRBV5-4 and TRBJ1-3 provide the parts outside the CDR3, is ETGVTQSPTHLIKTRGQQVTLRCSSQSGHNTVSWYQQALGQGPQFIFQYYREEENGRGNFPPRFSGLQFPNYSSELNVNALELDDSALYLCASNLSGSGNTIYFGEGSWLTVV.

This clonotype has a handful of counts. The chain joins TRBV7-2 to TRBJ2-5; D is unclear. There are 13 residues in the CDR3. CDR1 is SGHTA and CDR2 is FQGNSA in the germline V gene. Trimming pared 5 bases from V and 7 bases from J, leaving 14 bases between. The CDR3 region has the DNA TGTGCCAGCAGCGTGGGCTCGGTCGGGACCCAGTACTTC. It specifies CASSVGSVGTQYF.

This clonotype was seen at least ten times. The CDR3 sequence: CSANLPGLNTEAFF. The CDR3 DNA reads TGCAGTGCCAATCTCCCGGGACTGAACACTGAAGCTTTCTTT. The chain links TRBV20-1 to TRBJ1-1; D is perhaps TRBD1 (5 bases). The length of the CDR3 is 14 residues. Between the trimmed V and J ends, which lost 6 bases and 0 bases, there was a span of 14 bases. CDR1 DFQATT and CDR2 SNEGSKA come from the germline V gene (reference sequence).

This clonotype was counted many times. One end of the junction varies from germline; a read error may be responsible. The CDR3 here is CASSQDPRDSQGTQYF. DNA for the CDR3: TGTGCCAGCAGCCAAGACCCCCGGGACAGCCAAGGGACCCAGTACTTC. V is TRBV4-2 and J is TRBJ2-5; 7 bases line up with TRBD1. Germline CDR1 and CDR2: LGHNA and YNFKEQ. CDR3 size: 16 residues.